These 8 T cell receptor beta chains were sequenced from one sample in a study of shared clonotypes between healthy human individuals. Clones were read by immunoSEQ multiplex PCR, and TCRdb kept only the in-frame ones, dropping some. Found here are about 1.9 million clones, about 94% of them singletons; the top ten hold 1.5% to 2%. Naive CD8 cells comprised CD45RO-negative, CCR7-positively selected cells, excluding terminally differentiated effector memory CD45RA+ cells. Sample: naive CD8+ T cells from PBMCs. The source of these receptors is a man younger than 30 in good health. Some clones in this sample may be carry-over from other donors' samples.

The chain recombines TRBV28 with TRBJ2-1; 15 positions agree with TRBD2. The CDR3 runs 19 residues. CDR1 is MDHEN, CDR2 SYDVKM, per germline. V lost 5 bases and J lost 0; bases outside the gene matches: 8. CDR3 nucleotides: TGTGCCAGCAGTCTACCGGGACTAGCGGGAGGTGTCTCCTACAATGAGCAGTTCTTC. Translation: CASSLPGLAGGVSYNEQFF.

The CDR3 here is CASSPEIQGSSYTF. The CDR3 DNA reads as TGTGCCAGCAGCCCGGAGATCCAGGGGTCGAGCTACACCTTC. The chain recombines TRBV13 with TRBJ1-2, with a tentative D call TRBD1 (6 bases). Trimming removed 5 bases from V and 9 bases from J, with 19 bases in between. CDR1 and CDR2 (germline): PRHDT, FYEKMQ (reference sequence). This CDR3 comprises 14 residues.

The chain joins TRBV6-1 to TRBJ1-3; D not certain. The CDR3 covers 14 residues. CDR1 and CDR2 from the germline V gene are MNHNS and SASEGT. The V gene lost 7 bases and the J gene lost 1 base, with 11 bases spanning the gap. The CDR3 region has the DNA TGTGCCAGCACTCTTTGGCGGTCTGGAAACACCATATATTTT. It is translated as CASTLWRSGNTIYF.

This chain links TRBV9 with TRBJ1-5; TRBD1 might be the D (6 bases). Germline-derived CDR1 and CDR2 are SGDLS and YYNGEE. The CDR3 extends over 15 amino acids. The V and J ends lost 4 bases and 4 bases respectively, with 15 bases between them. The CDR3 sequence: CASSRTAFLNQPQHF. The CDR3 bases are TGTGCCAGCAGCCGGACAGCTTTTCTGAATCAGCCCCAGCATTTT.

The chain employs TRBV11-1 and TRBJ2-7; no clear D gene. The V and J ends lost 2 bases and 2 bases respectively, with 7 bases between them. This CDR3 contains 13 residues. Germline CDR1 reads SGHAT; CDR2 reads FQDESV (reference sequence). DNA of the CDR3: TGTGCCAGCAGCTTATCCGTACCCTACGAGCAGTACTTC. This sequence encodes CASSLSVPYEQYF.

Only a few counts were recorded for this clone. This chain connects TRBV6-1 to TRBJ1-1; 8 nucleotides agree with TRBD1. The germline gives CDR1 MNHNS, CDR2 SASEGT. Trimming took 6 bases from V and 0 from J; bases not matched to a gene: 3. This CDR3 comprises 14 residues. The CDR3 nucleotides read TGTGCCAGCAGGGAGACAGGGGTGAACACTGAAGCTTTCTTT. This sequence encodes CASRETGVNTEAFF.

J is TRBJ2-7 and V is TRBV4-2; 15 bases map to TRBD2. Germline V CDR1 and CDR2: LGHNA, YNFKEQ. V trimming: 0 bases; J trimming: 2 bases; junction bases outside the gene matches: 8. The length of the CDR3 is 19 residues. CDR3 loop: CASSQDFGTSGRMTYEQYF. The CDR3 nucleotides are TGTGCCAGCAGCCAAGATTTCGGGACTAGCGGGAGGATGACCTACGAGCAGTACTTC.

The CDR3 loop reads CASSVGREYTGELFF. The CDR3 DNA reads TGTGCCAGCAGCGTAGGGCGGGAGTACACCGGGGAGCTGTTTTTT. The chain couples TRBV9 to TRBJ2-2; 7 bases are a match to TRBD2. This CDR3 is 15 amino acids long. CDR1 is SGDLS, CDR2 YYNGEE, per germline. V trimming: 0 bases; J trimming: 3 bases; junction bases outside the gene matches: 2.